This TCR beta chain emerged from a study of T cell responses to AZD1222 COVID-19 vaccine (dated by TCRdb to 2020 to 2023). In terms of the full investigation: AZD1222 recipients with second doses at about 4 weeks or about 12 weeks were pooled, because spike-specific TCR depth and breadth did not differ between schedules. Trial participants were enrolled by age into subgroups of 18-55, 56-69 and 70-plus years, and around 150, 29 and 61 TCR-sequenced participants, respectively, were included in these subgroups. A total of 230 or so trial participants underwent TCR sequencing, of whom about 210 received two doses of AZD1222 and 26 received two doses of the MenACWY control vaccine. On the study overall, not on this receptor specifically: Conclusions about previously exposed vaccinees are limited because only 6 or 7 AZD1222 recipients were SARS-CoV-2 seropositive at baseline. Because no samples from the day 14 peak response were available, repertoires could be characterized only after the peak T cell response. Most participants were white British and females outnumbered males, and the authors suggested that clonal diversity may have been underestimated. Epitopes outside the regions mutated in the B.1.351 and B.1.1.7 variants were reportedly recognized by nearly half of the unique spike-specific TCRs. The 56-69-year group was small, and its depth increase did not reach significance, likely because of low power. Spike-specific TCR breadth and depth rose significantly after two AZD1222 doses compared with day 0 and with MenACWY recipients. The whole spike protein was spanned by vaccine-associated CD4 TCRs, and dominant responses were seen in regions 160-218 and 743-854.

This specimen's time point label, per the study, means: baseline before first vaccination. Vaccinee samples came from UK trials COV001 and COV002, including a single-blind randomized controlled phase 2/3 trial of AZD1222 (ChAdOx1 nCoV-19) in healthy adults. For TCRbeta chain sequencing, PBMC samples were collected from trial participants at day 0 and at day 28 after the second dose. As regards this clone: Its specific antigen is unknown. No much larger clonotype is one base removed from it; base qualities were not supplied.

The CDR3 regions of human TCRbeta chains were subjected to immunosequencing. The paper's data handling went like this. Repertoire TCRs were checked for matches against a reference library of SARS-CoV-2-specific TCRs that had been generated using the MIRA antigen-specificity platform. Breadth meant the fraction of unique TCRs that were SARS-CoV-2-associated, whereas depth meant the fraction of total T cells that were SARS-CoV-2-associated. Using the MIRA data, each spike-specific TCR was mapped to the spike region that the TCR reacts to and placed in a CD4 or CD8 class. Log10-transformed breadth and depth values were compared by one-way ANOVA with Sidak's multiple comparisons tests. The clones in this table, taken by TCRdb from immuneACCESS, are in-frame only. Not every clone is retained; where verified, under half of the shortfall comes from an unresolved V gene, and the cause of the rest is unknown. V and J calls and clone size follow that table, whereas D and trimming were derived from the DNA. Within this sample are some 90,000 clones, with about 88% of them counted one time only. The ten largest clonotypes hold approximately 12% of the sample.

Clipping removes 4 bases from V and 4 bases from J, with 4 as the unmatched junction base count. Its CDR3 holds 13 amino acids, cysteine through phenylalanine. Of the read, only the CDR3 DNA is kept; its 39 bases are in frame from base 1. The germline V gene (reference sequence) yields GTSNPN for CDR1 and SVGIG for CDR2. The V and J genes are TRBV30 and TRBJ2-7; a stretch of 10 junction bases matches TRBD1. The receptor was derived from an adult in good health. Material: peripheral blood, obtained on day 0 of AZD1222 vaccination. The CDR3 reads as follows: CAWTGTGVYEQYF. The DNA reads as follows: TGTGCCTGGACCGGGACAGGGGTTTACGAGCAGTACTTC.